Listed here are 13 T cell receptor beta chains from one sample, sequenced in a study of siplizumab effects on memory and regulatory T cells. Profiled with immunoSEQ multiplex PCR; TCRdb holds only in-frame clones, not every one. The sample consists of about 120,000 clones, less than 95% of them appearing once. Sequencing was performed on non-Treg CD4+ T cells sorted from blood. The origin of the receptors is a human donor in good health.

The J gene is TRBJ2-7, the V gene TRBV10-3, with 10 bases fitting TRBD1. J was trimmed by 3 bases and V by 3 bases; bases with no gene match: 8. The germline gives CDR1 ENHRY, CDR2 SYGVKD. The CDR3 is 16 amino acids. Here the CDR3 reads CAISEGRGQGSYEQYF. For the CDR3, the DNA is TGTGCCATCAGTGAAGGTCGGGGACAGGGGAGCTACGAGCAGTACTTC.

This sequence joins TRBV6-5 and TRBJ2-1; the match to TRBD2 covers 11 bases. The CDR3 runs to 16 residues. Trimming cost V 0 bases and J 8 bases; bases outside gene matches: 6. Germline CDR1 is MNHEY and CDR2 is SVGAGI. CDR3 sequence (DNA): TGTGCCAGCAGTTACTCCCCGACTAGCGGGAATCATGAGCAGTTCTTC. It is translated as CASSYSPTSGNHEQFF.

The V gene is TRBV5-1, the J gene TRBJ2-1; 7 nucleotides match TRBD1. The CDR3 has 12 amino acids. Per the germline V gene, CDR1 is SGHRS and CDR2 is YFSETQ. With 7 bases clipped from V and 7 bases from J, the junction kept 5 bases outside the gene matches. The CDR3, as DNA: TGCGCCAGCGGCGACAGGGAGAATGAGCAGTTCTTC. Protein: CASGDRENEQFF.

The chain combines TRBV14 with TRBJ2-1, with TRBD1 as a possible D gene (5 bases). This CDR3 comprises 13 residues. Germline-derived CDR1 and CDR2 are SGHDN and FVKESK. V lost 4 bases to trimming and J lost 8 bases, with 12 bases between them. CDR3 bases: TGTGCCAGCAGCCCAGGGAACATCGATGAGCAGTTCTTC. Its translation is CASSPGNIDEQFF. Drawing the rest from reference TRBV14 and TRBJ2-1, the complete variable domain is EAGVTQFPSHSVIEKGQTVTLRCDPISGHDNLYWYRRVMGKEIKFLLHFVKESKQDESGMPNNRFLAERTGGTYSTLKVQPAELEDSGVYFCASSPGNIDEQFFGPGTRLTVL.

The V gene is TRBV7-3, the J gene TRBJ2-2; 9 nucleotides align to TRBD2. The CDR3 consists of 18 residues. From germline, CDR1 is SGHTA and CDR2 FQGTGA. Trimming cost V 1 base and J 2 bases; bases outside gene matches: 8. CDR3 amino acids: CASSLRISGSANTGELFF. CDR3 nucleotides: TGTGCCAGCAGCTTAAGAATTAGCGGGAGCGCCAACACCGGGGAGCTGTTTTTT.

The chain recombines TRBV18 with TRBJ2-7; D is possibly TRBD1 or TRBD2 (6 bases each). Trimming took 6 bases from V and 6 from J, leaving 15 bases between them. The CDR3 is 13 residues long. Looked up from germline, CDR1 is KGHSH and CDR2 is LQKENI. CDR3 amino acids: CASSTDGGREQYF. Here the CDR3 DNA reads TGTGCCAGCTCTACAGACGGGGGCCGCGAGCAGTACTTC.

The V gene is TRBV4-1, the J gene TRBJ1-1; no definite D call. Per the germline V gene, CDR1 is MGHRA and CDR2 is YSYEKL. The V gene lost 1 base and the J gene lost 0 bases, with 9 bases spanning the gap. The CDR3 loop spans 15 amino acids. The CDR3 coding sequence is TGCGCCAGCAGCCAAGTGGGAACCGTGAACACTGAAGCTTTCTTT. Its protein product is CASSQVGTVNTEAFF.

DNA for the CDR3: TGCGCCAGCAGTTCGCTGATCACAGATACGCAGTATTTT. It yields the protein CASSSLITDTQYF. The J gene is TRBJ2-3, the V gene TRBV10-1, with D unclear. The CDR3 contains 13 residues. V lost 5 bases and J lost 2, with 8 bases in between. Per germline, CDR1 WNHNN and CDR2 SYGVQD (reference sequence).

This clone was observed a single time. The chain joins TRBV4-1 to TRBJ2-5; 8 positions match TRBD2. CDR3 length: 16 residues. V lost 4 bases to trimming and J lost 0 bases; unmatched junction nucleotides: 7. Per germline, CDR1 MGHRA and CDR2 YSYEKL. The CDR3 sequence is CASSPLGAGDQETQYF. In nucleotides, the CDR3 is TGCGCCAGCAGCCCCCTAGGAGCGGGGGACCAAGAGACCCAGTACTTC.

The genes are TRBV18 and TRBJ2-2; D remains ambiguous. CDR3 length: 13 residues. Trimming shortened V by 1 base and J by 6 bases, and 6 bases separated the two germline ends. Germline V gene lookup returns CDR1 KGHSH and CDR2 LQKENI. For the CDR3, the DNA is TGTGCCAGCTCACCACTTGAGTCCGGGGAGCTGTTTTTT. This translates into CASSPLESGELFF. Full variable domain (remainder filled in from reference TRBV18 and TRBJ2-2): NAGVMQNPRHLVRRRGQEARLRCSPMKGHSHVYWYRQLPEEGLKFMVYLQKENIIDESGMPKERFSAEFPKEGPSILRIQQVVRGDSAAYFCASSPLESGELFFGEGSRLTVL.

The chain links TRBV5-8 to TRBJ2-7; possibly TRBD1 for D (6 bases). From germline, CDR1 is SGHTS and CDR2 YDEGEE. The CDR3 totals 13 residues. V lost 4 bases and J 4 bases, leaving 12 bases between the germline ends. The CDR3 region has the DNA TGTGCCAGCAGCAGCACAGGGTTTTACGAGCAGTACTTC. Encoded protein: CASSSTGFYEQYF.

The rearrangement joins TRBV5-1 to TRBJ2-3, with 9 bases aligning to TRBD2. V was clipped by 0 bases and J by 5 bases; unmatched bases: 10. CDR1 is SGHRS and CDR2 is YFSETQ in the germline V gene. The CDR3 length is 17 residues. The CDR3 bases are TGCGCCAGCAGCTTGGCCCGCTGGGCGGGGGGGCAAGATACGCAGTATTTT. It specifies CASSLARWAGGQDTQYF.

V gene TRBV10-3 combines with J gene TRBJ2-2; D is tentatively TRBD1 or TRBD2 (6 bases each). CDR3 length equals 15 residues. V was shortened by 7 bases and J by 4 bases, with 16 bases between the two germline ends. Germline CDR1 ENHRY, CDR2 SYGVKD. The CDR3, as DNA: TGTGCCATCATGATGACAGGCGGGGTCACCGGGGAGCTGTTTTTT. The encoded protein is CAIMMTGGVTGELFF.